Below, 32 T cell receptor beta chains from the same sample are listed, as sequenced in a study of T cell responses to AZD1222 COVID-19 vaccine. TCRdb's copy holds only in-frame clones and misses some; the assay was immunoSEQ multiplex PCR. The sample gives about 110,000 clones, 90% of which show up once; 5% to 6% is in the top ten. The sample was peripheral blood, taken on day 0 of AZD1222 vaccination. These receptors were collected from an adult in good health.

The V and J genes are TRBV5-1 and TRBJ1-6; perhaps TRBD1 as D (5 bases). Trimming took off 3 bases at V and 4 bases at J, with 8 bases between the two ends. Germline V gene lookup returns CDR1 SGHRS and CDR2 YFSETQ. The CDR3 covers 14 residues. Here the CDR3 reads CASSSTEYNSPLHF. The DNA for the CDR3 is TGCGCCAGCAGCTCGACAGAGTATAATTCACCCCTCCACTTT.

The chain uses TRBV21-1 and TRBJ2-6; the table calls TRBD1, which could not be checked here. TRBV21-1 is an annotated pseudogene. The CDR3 covers 18 residues. CDR3 protein: CASSKVRTAYSGANVLTF. In DNA form, the CDR3 reads TGTGCCAGCAGCAAAGTCAGGACAGCCTACTCTGGGGCCAACGTCCTGACTTTC.

The chain employs TRBV6-2 or TRBV6-3 and TRBJ1-5; TRBD1 is a possible D gene (6 bases). The CDR3 loop spans 15 amino acids. Per the germline V gene, CDR1 is MNHEY and CDR2 is SVGEGT. The V and J ends lost 2 bases and 1 base respectively, with 9 bases between them. This CDR3 is CASSYPGVSNQPQHF. The CDR3 coding sequence is TGTGCCAGCAGTTACCCAGGGGTGAGCAATCAGCCCCAGCATTTT.

The chain carries TRBV7-2 and TRBJ1-5; TRBD1 aligns across 7 bases. The CDR3 runs 14 residues. Germline assignment: CDR1 SGHTA and CDR2 FQGNSA. With V trimmed by 5 bases and J by 4 bases, 5 bases remained unmatched. The CDR3 loop reads CASSPTGPNQPQHF. The CDR3, as DNA: TGTGCCAGCAGCCCGACAGGGCCAAATCAGCCCCAGCATTTT.

The chain carries TRBV5-1 and TRBJ2-1; no clear D gene. This CDR3 spans 13 amino acids. Trimming left V 1 base short and J 10 bases short, with 12 bases between. Per germline, CDR1 SGHRS and CDR2 YFSETQ. This chain's CDR3 is CASSLQGLREQFF. The CDR3 coding sequence is TGCGCCAGCAGCTTGCAAGGGCTTCGGGAGCAGTTCTTC.

The chain links TRBV7-9 to TRBJ1-2, with 11 bases matching TRBD1. V was pared by 4 bases and J by 4 bases, with 2 bases of the junction left unmatched. The CDR3 length is 14 residues. CDR1 and CDR2 (germline): SEHNR, FQNEAQ (reference sequence). The chain's CDR3 is CASSSGQGAYGYTF. CDR3 sequence (DNA): TGTGCCAGCAGCTCAGGACAGGGGGCCTATGGCTACACCTTC.

The rearrangement uses TRBV4-2 and TRBJ1-1, with TRBD1 matching 7 bases. The CDR3 is 14 amino acids. V was pared by 2 bases and J by 1 base, with 1 base of the junction left unmatched. CDR1 is LGHNA, CDR2 YNFKEQ, per germline. The CDR3: CASSQRTGNTEAFF. As DNA, the CDR3 is TGTGCCAGCAGCCAACGGACAGGGAACACTGAAGCTTTCTTT.

This sequence joins TRBV2 and TRBJ2-7; either TRBD1 or TRBD2 may supply D (5 bases each). The CDR3 is 13 amino acids. Germline CDR1 reads SNHLY; CDR2 reads FYNNEI. V was trimmed by 11 bases and J by 6 bases, leaving 20 bases between them. Here the CDR3 DNA reads TGTGCCGGAAGGGGAGTAGATTGGGGCGAGCAGTACTTC. Protein: CAGRGVDWGEQYF.

The chain couples TRBV7-2 to TRBJ2-1, with D possibly called TRBD1 or TRBD2 (5 bases each). Trimming left V 4 bases short and J 0 bases short, with 16 bases between. CDR1 and CDR2 (germline): SGHTA, FQGNSA. This CDR3 contains 17 residues. The CDR3 region has the DNA TGTGCCAGCAGCTCCTTCTCTTGGGGGAGCTCCTACAATGAGCAGTTCTTC. Amino acids: CASSSFSWGSSYNEQFF.

The genes are TRBV25-1 and TRBJ2-2, with a possible D match to TRBD2 (6 bases). Per germline, CDR1 MGHDK and CDR2 SYGVNS. This CDR3 is built from 17 residues. V gave up 1 base and J gave up 0 bases, with 12 bases separating them. The CDR3 protein is CASSEWKPGANTGELFF. CDR3 coding DNA: TGTGCCAGCAGTGAATGGAAGCCGGGGGCGAACACCGGGGAGCTGTTTTTT.

The chain recombines TRBV18 with TRBJ1-5; D gene uncertain. The CDR3 consists of 15 residues. V dropped 3 bases and J dropped 3 bases, with 12 bases sitting between them. Germline V gene data show CDR1 as KGHSH and CDR2 as LQKENI. CDR3: CASSPIQDSNQPQHF. The DNA of the CDR3 is TGTGCCAGCTCACCTATTCAGGATTCCAATCAGCCCCAGCATTTT.

This clone has only a few counts. The rearrangement links TRBV2 to TRBJ1-1; no definite D call. The CDR3 totals 10 residues. Germline values: CDR1 SNHLY, CDR2 FYNNEI. Trimming shortened V by 8 bases and J by 8 bases, and 9 bases separated the two germline ends. The CDR3 loop is CASSAAEAFF. The CDR3 DNA sequence: TGTGCCAGCTCAGCTGCAGAAGCTTTCTTT.

The rearrangement uses TRBV4-1 and TRBJ1-5, with D possibly being TRBD1 (6 bases). The V and J ends lost 4 bases and 11 bases respectively, with 15 bases between them. This CDR3 comprises 13 residues. CDR1 MGHRA and CDR2 YSYEKL come from the germline V gene. The CDR3 region is CASSPIEGGAQHF. The CDR3 coding sequence is TGCGCCAGCAGCCCGATTGAGGGGGGAGCCCAGCATTTT.

The rearrangement joins TRBV28 to TRBJ2-7; 8 bases fit TRBD1. Germline values: CDR1 MDHEN, CDR2 SYDVKM. V trimming: 3 bases; J trimming: 2 bases; junction bases outside the gene matches: 3. This CDR3 spans 14 amino acids. The CDR3 DNA sequence: TGTGCCAGCAGTTTGGACAGGGTCCCCTACGAGCAGTACTTC. It yields the protein CASSLDRVPYEQYF.

This sequence joins TRBV18 and TRBJ2-5, with D unclear. Per the germline V gene, CDR1 is KGHSH and CDR2 is LQKENI. The V and J ends lost 3 bases and 2 bases respectively, with 13 bases between them. This CDR3 has 15 residues. The DNA of the CDR3 is TGTGCCAGCTCACCTCGTGGATCCGGACAAGAGACCCAGTACTTC. This encodes CASSPRGSGQETQYF. The entire variable domain, with the rest obtained from reference TRBV18 and TRBJ2-5, is as follows: NAGVMQNPRHLVRRRGQEARLRCSPMKGHSHVYWYRQLPEEGLKFMVYLQKENIIDESGMPKERFSAEFPKEGPSILRIQQVVRGDSAAYFCASSPRGSGQETQYFGPGTRLLVL.

The V call is TRBV7-2, the J call TRBJ2-7; 11 bases are a match to TRBD2. With V trimmed by 5 bases and J by 5 bases, 8 bases remained unmatched. The germline V gene encodes CDR1 SGHTA and CDR2 FQGNSA. The CDR3 extends over 15 amino acids. The CDR3 DNA is TGTGCCAGCAGCACAATTAGCGGGAGGGCCCACGAGCAGTACTTC. Protein: CASSTISGRAHEQYF.

A few counts support this clone. J is TRBJ2-7 and V is TRBV6-2 or TRBV6-3; D not resolved. Per germline, CDR1 MNHEY and CDR2 SVGEGT. The germline V and J ends were trimmed by 2 bases and 2 bases, with 4 bases remaining between them. This CDR3 has 12 amino acids. Written as DNA, the CDR3 is TGTGCCAGCAGTTACATCCCCTACGAGCAGTACTTC. This gives the protein CASSYIPYEQYF.

The V call is TRBV9, the J call TRBJ2-1; D ambiguous. The V end lost 2 bases, the J end lost 4 bases, and 4 bases lay between the germline ends. The CDR3 consists of 12 residues. The V gene's germline CDR1 is SGDLS and CDR2 YYNGEE. The CDR3 sequence is CASSVDYNEQFF. The CDR3 bases are TGTGCCAGCAGCGTCGATTACAATGAGCAGTTCTTC.

This chain uses TRBV5-4 with TRBJ1-2, with 7 positions matching TRBD1. Germline-derived CDR1 and CDR2 are SGHNT and YYREEE (reference sequence). The length of the CDR3 is 13 residues. Trimming at V came to 4 bases and at J to 4 bases, leaving 4 bases not matched to a gene. CDR3 region: CASSTGQRYGYTF. CDR3 bases: TGTGCCAGCAGCACGGGACAGCGCTATGGCTACACCTTC. Looking up the rest from reference TRBV5-4 and TRBJ1-2 gives the full variable domain: ETGVTQSPTHLIKTRGQQVTLRCSSQSGHNTVSWYQQALGQGPQFIFQYYREEENGRGNFPPRFSGLQFPNYSSELNVNALELDDSALYLCASSTGQRYGYTFGSGTRLTVV.

The genes are TRBV4-3 and TRBJ1-1, with a weak D call TRBD1 (5 bases). The V gene lost 0 bases and the J gene lost 1 base, with 9 bases spanning the gap. From germline, CDR1 is LGHNA and CDR2 YSLEER. This CDR3 region has 15 residues. CDR3 nucleotide sequence: TGCGCCAGCAGCCAAGAGGGTCAGGGGAACACTGAAGCTTTCTTT. This translates into CASSQEGQGNTEAFF.

The V and J genes are TRBV24-1 and TRBJ1-5, with a possible D match to TRBD1 (6 bases). The CDR3 covers 16 residues. V dropped 5 bases and J dropped 6 bases, with 19 bases sitting between them. The germline CDR1 and CDR2 sequences are KGHDR and SFDVKD. In DNA form, the CDR3 reads TGTGCCACCAGTGCCAAGGGGGAGGGTAAGAGTCAGCCCCAGCATTTT. It codes for CATSAKGEGKSQPQHF.

This sequence joins TRBV24-1 and TRBJ2-3; 9 bases agree with TRBD2. CDR1 is KGHDR and CDR2 is SFDVKD in the germline V gene. The junction had 8 bases not matched to a gene; V was cut back by 4 bases and J by 4 bases. The CDR3 spans 16 residues. The CDR3 sequence: CATSEASGKSADTQYF. CDR3 sequence (DNA): TGTGCCACCAGTGAGGCTAGCGGGAAATCGGCAGATACGCAGTATTTT.

The V gene is TRBV27, the J gene TRBJ2-1; D perhaps matches TRBD1 (5 bases). V shed 2 bases and J shed 6 bases, with 8 bases lying between them. This CDR3 spans 13 amino acids. In germline, CDR1 is MNHEY, CDR2 SMNVEV (reference sequence). DNA of the CDR3: TGTGCCAGCAGTTTACTCAGGGCCAATGAGCAGTTCTTC. Its protein product is CASSLLRANEQFF.

The count of this clone is one. V gene TRBV3-1 (or the pseudogene TRBV3-2) combines with J gene TRBJ2-7; TRBD2 might be the D (6 bases). V was trimmed by 1 base and J by 0 bases, leaving 13 bases between them. The CDR3 runs to 16 residues. Per germline, CDR1 LGHDT and CDR2 YNNKEL (reference sequence). The CDR3 region is CASSQARGSISYEQYF. The CDR3 nucleotides are TGTGCCAGCAGCCAAGCTCGGGGGTCCATCTCCTACGAGCAGTACTTC.

The chain combines TRBV7-9 with TRBJ1-2, with 8 nucleotides matching TRBD1. The CDR3 is made up of 14 amino acids. CDR1 and CDR2 (germline): SEHNR, FQNEAQ (reference sequence). J gave up 2 bases and V 4 bases, and 3 bases lay outside the gene matches. For the CDR3, the DNA is TGTGCCAGCAGCTCAAGGACAGGGAACTATGGCTACACCTTC. This gives the protein CASSSRTGNYGYTF. The entire variable domain, with the rest obtained from reference TRBV7-9 and TRBJ1-2, is as follows: DTGVSQNPRHKITKRGQNVTFRCDPISEHNRLYWYRQTLGQGPEFLTYFQNEAQLEKSRLLSDRFSAERPKGSFSTLEIQRTEQGDSAMYLCASSSRTGNYGYTFGSGTRLTVV.

The V call is TRBV6-5, the J call TRBJ2-7; D call uncertain. The CDR3 spans 11 residues. Per the germline V gene, CDR1 is MNHEY and CDR2 is SVGAGI. The ends were cut back, 5 bases at V and 5 bases at J, with 7 bases in the middle. DNA of the CDR3: TGTGCCAGCAGTCGGCTGGACGAGCAGTACTTC. Its protein product is CASSRLDEQYF.

The rearrangement joins TRBV6-5 to TRBJ2-5; D might be TRBD1 (5 bases). This CDR3 is 16 amino acids long. The V gene's germline CDR1 is MNHEY and CDR2 SVGAGI. With 0 bases removed from V and 5 bases from J, the gap between germline ends came to 16 bases. CDR3 in DNA: TGTGCCAGCAGTTACTCAGGGGTGGTGGGTCGGGAGACCCAGTACTTC. Translating gives CASSYSGVVGRETQYF.

The chain combines TRBV19 with TRBJ1-5, with D hard to call. V was cut by 5 bases and J by 3 bases, with 8 bases left in between. The germline V gene has CDR1 LNHDA and CDR2 SQIVND (reference sequence). There are 13 residues in the CDR3. The CDR3 protein is CASSSGVNQPQHF. The CDR3 coding sequence is TGTGCCAGTAGTTCCGGAGTCAATCAGCCCCAGCATTTT.

The chain has TRBV7-8 and TRBJ1-1; no clear D gene. V dropped 1 base and J dropped 1 base, with 4 bases sitting between them. CDR1 is SGHVS and CDR2 is FQNEAQ in the germline V gene. This CDR3 has 13 amino acids. CDR3 amino acids: CASSLVANTEAFF. For the CDR3, the DNA is TGTGCCAGCAGCTTAGTCGCGAACACTGAAGCTTTCTTT.

This chain connects TRBV6-1 to TRBJ2-7, with 7 bases matching TRBD1. CDR1 MNHNS and CDR2 SASEGT come from the germline V gene. The CDR3 totals 17 residues. The V and J ends lost 0 bases and 0 bases, in that order; junction bases with no gene match: 8. CDR3 DNA: TGTGCCAGCAGTGAAGCTTCATGGGACAGCAACTCCTACGAGCAGTACTTC. It encodes CASSEASWDSNSYEQYF.

This clone has just a few counts. The chain has TRBV7-4 and TRBJ2-7; 7 nucleotides match TRBD1. The trim removed 5 bases at V and 2 bases at J, leaving 6 bases unmatched. The CDR3 contains 14 residues. The V gene's germline CDR1 is SGHVT and CDR2 SQSDAQ. The CDR3 protein is CASSPGQAPYEQYF. The DNA of the CDR3 is TGTGCCAGCAGCCCCGGACAGGCTCCCTACGAGCAGTACTTC.

The chain links TRBV7-2 to TRBJ1-5; 7 bases align to TRBD1. V was clipped by 8 bases and J by 0 bases; unmatched bases: 1. The germline V gene encodes CDR1 SGHTA and CDR2 FQGNSA. The CDR3 covers 13 residues. CDR3 in amino acids: CASGQDSNQPQHF. Here the CDR3 DNA reads TGTGCCAGCGGACAGGATAGCAATCAGCCCCAGCATTTT.